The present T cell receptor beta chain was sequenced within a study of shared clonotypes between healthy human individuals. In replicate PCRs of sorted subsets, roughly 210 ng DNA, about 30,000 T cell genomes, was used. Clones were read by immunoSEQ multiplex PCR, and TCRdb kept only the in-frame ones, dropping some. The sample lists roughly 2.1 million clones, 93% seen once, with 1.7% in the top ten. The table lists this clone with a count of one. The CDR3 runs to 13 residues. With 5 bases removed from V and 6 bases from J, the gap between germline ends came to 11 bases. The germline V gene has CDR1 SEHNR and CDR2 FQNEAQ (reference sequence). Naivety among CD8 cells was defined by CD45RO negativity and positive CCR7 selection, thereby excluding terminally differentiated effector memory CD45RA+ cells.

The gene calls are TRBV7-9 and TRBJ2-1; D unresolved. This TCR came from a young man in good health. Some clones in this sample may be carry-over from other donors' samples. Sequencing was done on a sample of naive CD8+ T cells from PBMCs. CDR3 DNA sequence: TGTGCCAGCAGCCCCAGACACCGCAATGAGCAGTTCTTC. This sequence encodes CASSPRHRNEQFF.